A selection of T cell receptor beta chains follows, all from one sample in a study of blood T cells in healthy people across ages. TCRdb ran MiXCR on the 5' RACE reads and lists one entry per CDR3 protein. The table shows roughly 1,500,000 distinct CDR3 sequences, with roughly 32% occurring only once. The sample taken for sequencing was blood. These receptors were collected from a woman aged 25 to 45 in good health. Both conserved end residues are part of each CDR3.

V: TRBV25-1; J: TRBJ2-5; CDR3: CASSESHRQETQYF
V: TRBV28; J: TRBJ2-1; CDR3: CASSSGQIQNNEQFF
V: TRBV6-2/TRBV6-3; J: TRBJ2-3; CDR3: CASSSYLAGALHTQYF
V: TRBV6-6; J: NA; CDR3: CASSQRTGFEQYF
V: TRBV18; J: TRBJ2-1; CDR3: CASSPERGIPSYNEQFF
V: TRBV5-1; J: TRBJ1-1; CDR3: CASSSAGTGEAFF
V: TRBV6-5; J: TRBJ1-2; CDR3: CASSSRRGFYGYTF
V: TRBV5-1; J: TRBJ2-7; CDR3: CASSFGIGQYYKQYF
V: TRBV15; J: TRBJ2-3; CDR3: CATSLDRGTTDTQYF
V: TRBV6-1; J: TRBJ2-1; CDR3: CASSEGTGVLEQFF
V: TRBV7-9; J: TRBJ2-5; CDR3: CASSGRDTSIRETQYF
V: TRBV2; J: TRBJ1-2; CDR3: CASSAQGARVYGYTF
V: TRBV5-1; J: TRBJ2-7; CDR3: CASSGTRLAGTYEQYF
V: TRBV9; J: TRBJ1-1; CDR3: CASSSEDRGNTEAFF
V: TRBV7-6; J: TRBJ2-1; CDR3: CAGSATSGRAPEQFF
V: TRBV20-1; J: TRBJ2-1; CDR3: CSASSGVFYNEQFF
V: TRBV6-6; J: TRBJ2-1; CDR3: CASSYTGRDEQFF
V: TRBV7-3; J: TRBJ1-2; CDR3: CASSLYPTGYGYTF
V: TRBV14; J: TRBJ1-1; CDR3: CASSQGNWAEAFF
V: TRBV5-1; J: TRBJ1-4; CDR3: CASSGTHEKLFF
V: TRBV27; J: TRBJ2-1; CDR3: CASKGLAGAYNEQFF
V: TRBV2; J: NA; CDR3: CASSERGGWETQYF
V: TRBV20-1; J: TRBJ2-3; CDR3: CSAPMAGGTDTQYF
V: TRBV4-2; J: TRBJ2-1; CDR3: CASSQDTTSGGFF
V: TRBV7-9; J: TRBJ1-1; CDR3: CASSPGQGGVEAFF
V: TRBV25-1; J: TRBJ1-2; CDR3: CASSQYNYGYTF
V: TRBV6-2/TRBV6-3; J: TRBJ2-3; CDR3: CASGLACDTQYF
V: TRBV7-2; J: TRBJ2-7; CDR3: CASSRNSGGANEQYF
V: TRBV5-4; J: TRBJ2-7; CDR3: CASSPRVAGGLSYEQYF
V: TRBV12-3/TRBV12-4; J: TRBJ1-2; CDR3: CASRARGLVDGYTF
V: TRBV27; J: TRBJ2-7; CDR3: CASSLGGEWSCEQYF
V: TRBV20-1; J: TRBJ2-7; CDR3: CSAKQSSYEQYF
V: TRBV19; J: TRBJ1-1; CDR3: CASSIFGGRPGTEAFF
V: TRBV4-1; J: TRBJ2-5; CDR3: CASSQRAGTAQETQYF
V: TRBV4-1; J: TRBJ2-7; CDR3: CASSRGPGDHREQYF
V: TRBV13; J: TRBJ2-7; CDR3: CASSPISGVSSYEQYF
V: TRBV28; J: TRBJ2-1; CDR3: CASSLRTSGSVAYNEQFF
V: TRBV12-3/TRBV12-4; J: TRBJ2-1; CDR3: CASMEGGWYNEQFF
V: TRBV4-2; J: TRBJ1-2; CDR3: CASSHSGQGTNYGYTF
V: TRBV20-1; J: TRBJ2-3; CDR3: CSASPFPVEGQYF
V: TRBV3-1; J: TRBJ2-1; CDR3: CASSQDAGTSAYNEQFF
V: TRBV4-1; J: TRBJ1-1; CDR3: CASIQHHAISGTEAFF
V: TRBV4-1; J: TRBJ2-7; CDR3: CASSQDQTGGRYEQYF
V: TRBV20-1; J: TRBJ2-1; CDR3: CSAQGGPSDNEQFF
V: TRBV6-5; J: TRBJ1-2; CDR3: CASRYHRDYGYTF
V: TRBV7-9; J: TRBJ1-2; CDR3: CASGTEGGHTF
V: TRBV7-9; J: TRBJ2-7; CDR3: CASRQAPEQGPYEQYF
V: TRBV27; J: TRBJ1-6; CDR3: CASSLTGVNSPLHF
V: TRBV5-6; J: TRBJ2-7; CDR3: CASSLWGADGEQYF
V: TRBV5-1; J: TRBJ1-5; CDR3: CASSQTGGGTQPQHF
V: TRBV7-6; J: TRBJ2-7; CDR3: CASSLRTGGGGVFSEQYF
V: TRBV4-2; J: TRBJ2-5; CDR3: CASSQELSPGLAGVLGTQYF
V: TRBV29-1; J: TRBJ1-1; CDR3: CSVEVGVGTEAFF
V: TRBV7-9; J: TRBJ2-3; CDR3: CASSGGGRRFSTDTQYF
V: TRBV20-1; J: TRBJ2-5; CDR3: CSAIDYQETQYF
V: TRBV5-1; J: TRBJ2-3; CDR3: CASSWYFRGGATDTQYF
V: TRBV29-1; J: TRBJ2-7; CDR3: CSVEGQGLSYEQYF